One sample yielded the 29 T cell receptor beta chains listed below, sequenced in a study of prognosis after radiotherapy for stage I lung cancer. Template was genomic DNA; TCR beta CDR3 amplified in two multiplex PCR rounds. Primers specific to each TRBV and TRBJ gene were used in first-round PCR. TCRdb independently ran MiXCR on the multiplex PCR reads; one entry per CDR3 protein. The table records just over 30,000 distinct CDR3 sequences, about 30% of them present only once. Sample: PBMCs, taken before or after stereotactic body radiation therapy (not recorded which). The origin of the receptors is a donor at least 50 years old with non-small cell lung cancer.

Turning to this clonotype: A read error is likely here: a far larger clone is one base away. The chain recombines TRBV6-2 or TRBV6-3 with TRBJ2-1; D perhaps matches TRBD1 (6 bases). The CDR3 length is 16 residues. The germline V gene encodes CDR1 MNHEY and CDR2 SVGEGT. The CDR3 nucleotides are TGTGTCAGCAGTTCGCACAGGGTCTCATCCTACAATGAGCAGTTCTTC. It codes for CVSSSHRVSSYNEQFF.

This clonotype was seen many times. The chain has TRBV6-5 and TRBJ1-3; unclear D gene. Germline loops: CDR1 MNHEY, CDR2 SVGAGI. Trimming took 2 bases from V and 4 from J, leaving 15 bases between them. This CDR3 contains 16 residues. DNA of the CDR3: TGTGCCAGCAGTTACGTTCGGACTGGAGGGGGAAACACCATATATTTT. It translates to CASSYVRTGGGNTIYF.

This chain connects TRBV5-6 to TRBJ2-4; D gene ambiguous. The ends were cut back, 1 base at V and 1 base at J, with 9 bases in the middle. This CDR3 spans 15 amino acids. Looked up from germline, CDR1 is SGHDT and CDR2 is YYEEEE. CDR3 bases: TGTGCCAGCAGCTTGTATATGATGGCCAAAAACATTCAGTACTTC. It codes for CASSLYMMAKNIQYF.

Regarding this clonotype: Relative to the germline gene, one junction end is altered; a read error may explain this. J is TRBJ2-4 and V is TRBV6-1; maybe TRBD1 (6 bases). The CDR3 runs 15 residues. Germline-derived CDR1 and CDR2 are MNHNS and SASEGT. The CDR3: CASSHGESRGDIQYF. CDR3 nucleotides: TGTGCGAGCAGCCACGGGGAAAGCAGGGGTGACATTCAGTACTTC.

This clonotype was seen ten or more times. V usage is TRBV11-3 and J usage is TRBJ2-2, with D possibly matching TRBD1 (6 bases). This CDR3 spans 17 amino acids. V was cut by 2 bases and J by 4 bases, with 17 bases left in between. Looked up from germline, CDR1 is SGHNT and CDR2 is YENEEA. In DNA form, the CDR3 reads TGTGCCAGCAGCTTAAGCTCTGGGGGCCAAATCACCGGGGAGCTGTTTTTT. Protein: CASSLSSGGQITGELFF.

With regard to this clonotype: A much larger clone is a single base away; this may be a read error. J is TRBJ1-4 and V is TRBV2; TRBD1 is a possible D gene (6 bases). V lost 4 bases, J lost 8 bases, and 20 bases lay in between. This CDR3 spans 16 amino acids. From germline, CDR1 is SNHLY and CDR2 FYNNEI. CDR3 in DNA: TGTGCCAGCAGTGGGGGGCGGTGGGGAGAATGGGAAAAACTGTTTTTT. Translation: CASSGGRWGEWEKLFF.

With regard to this clonotype: Germline and junction disagree at one end, which may indicate a read error. V is TRBV29-1 and J is TRBJ2-7; 7 positions match TRBD1. Germline V lookup: CDR1 SQVTM, CDR2 ANQGSEA. This CDR3 is built from 13 residues. CDR3 sequence reads: CSAGQAATYEQCF. CDR3 bases: TGCAGCGCTGGACAGGCGGCCACCTACGAGCAGTGCTTC.

Remarks on this clonotype: A much larger clone differs by one base, so this may be a read error. The rearrangement links TRBV7-9 to TRBJ1-1; D not resolved. Germline CDR1 SEHNR, CDR2 FQNEAQ (reference sequence). CDR3 length: 10 residues. Trimming removed 10 bases from V and 8 bases from J, with 11 bases in between. The CDR3, as DNA: TGTGCCACCAACGGGGTGGAAGCTTTCTTT. Translation gives CATNGVEAFF.

This sequence joins TRBV7-9 and TRBJ2-7; D is perhaps TRBD1 (5 bases). The germline gives CDR1 SEHNR, CDR2 FQNEAQ (reference sequence). V shed 1 base and J shed 4 bases, with 14 bases lying between them. The CDR3 has 15 amino acids. The CDR3 here is CASSLVTGRLYEQYF. The CDR3 coding sequence is TGTGCCAGCAGCTTAGTAACAGGCCGATTATACGAGCAGTACTTC.

Ten or more counts support this clonotype. This sequence joins TRBV27 and TRBJ2-4, with D unresolved. With 3 bases removed from V and 8 bases from J, the gap between germline ends came to 11 bases. This CDR3 is 13 amino acids long. Germline assignment: CDR1 MNHEY and CDR2 SMNVEV (reference sequence). For the CDR3, the DNA is TGTGCCAGCAGTTTTATGGTCTCGGACATTCAGTACTTC. Amino acids: CASSFMVSDIQYF.

The table lists this clonotype with many counts. The chain carries TRBV5-6 and TRBJ2-3, with 12 bases lining up with TRBD2. Unmatched junction bases numbered 1, after V lost 3 bases and J lost 5 bases. This CDR3 is built from 14 residues. CDR1 SGHDT and CDR2 YYEEEE come from the germline V gene. In nucleotides, the CDR3 is TGTGCCAGCAGCTCGGGACTAGCGGGAGATACGCAGTATTTT. Translating it yields CASSSGLAGDTQYF.

This clonotype was observed many times. The chain joins TRBV6-5 to TRBJ1-6, with 10 bases fitting TRBD1. V shed 5 bases, J shed 5 bases, and the junction held 6 bases outside the gene matches. The CDR3 is 16 amino acids. CDR1 is MNHEY and CDR2 is SVGAGI in the germline V gene. CDR3 sequence: CASSHWTGGNNSPLHF. The DNA for the CDR3 is TGTGCCAGCAGTCACTGGACAGGGGGGAATAATTCACCCCTCCACTTT.

This clonotype was seen many times. J is TRBJ1-2 and V is TRBV9, with D possibly being TRBD1 (5 bases). Germline V gene data show CDR1 as SGDLS and CDR2 as YYNGEE. CDR3 length: 13 amino acids. V was pared by 2 bases and J by 6 bases, with 11 bases between. The CDR3 loop is CASSVWGRDGYTF. The CDR3 DNA follows: TGTGCCAGCAGCGTTTGGGGGAGGGATGGCTACACCTTC.

This clonotype was counted many times. This chain links TRBV24-1 with TRBJ2-1, with 10 positions matching TRBD2. CDR1 KGHDR and CDR2 SFDVKD come from the germline V gene. This CDR3 region has 16 residues. Losses at the gene ends were 4 bases for V and 10 bases for J; bases not matched to a gene: 12. CDR3 sequence (DNA): TGTGCCACCAGTGACCAAGCTAGCGGGAGCTGGGGAGAGCAGTTCTTC. The encoded protein is CATSDQASGSWGEQFF.

This clonotype came up many times. The V call is TRBV11-2, the J call TRBJ2-1; 8 bases line up with TRBD2. Germline V gene data show CDR1 as SGHAT and CDR2 as FQNNGV. The CDR3 contains 15 residues. The junction had 5 bases not matched to a gene; V was cut back by 1 base and J by 6 bases. CDR3 protein: CASSLAQRESNEQFF. CDR3 in DNA: TGTGCCAGCAGCTTAGCCCAGCGGGAGAGCAATGAGCAGTTCTTC.

The genes are TRBV6-2 or TRBV6-3 and TRBJ2-7; 10 bases fit TRBD1. Germline loops: CDR1 MNHEY, CDR2 SVGEGT. The CDR3 has 16 residues. With 7 bases clipped from V and 2 bases from J, the junction kept 11 bases outside the gene matches. The CDR3 sequence: CASIGYRDRGTYEQYF. The CDR3 nucleotides read TGTGCCAGCATTGGATACCGGGACAGGGGAACCTACGAGCAGTACTTC.

With regard to this clonotype: Given a much more abundant clone one base away, this may be a read error. J is TRBJ2-5 and V is TRBV15; D is ambiguous. Germline CDR1 is LNHNV and CDR2 is YYDKDF (reference sequence). This CDR3 region has 14 residues. V dropped 4 bases and J dropped 3 bases, with 12 bases sitting between them. CDR3 nucleotides: TGTGCCACCAGCACCCGACACCCCAAAGAGACCCAGTACTTC. Protein sequence: CATSTRHPKETQYF.

V usage is TRBV7-8 and J usage is TRBJ1-5; 8 bases fit TRBD1. The CDR3 contains 15 residues. With 8 bases clipped from V and 1 base from J, the junction kept 7 bases outside the gene matches. Germline CDR1 is SGHVS and CDR2 is FQNEAQ. The CDR3 DNA reads TGTGCCAGCCTCTTCTGGACAGGGAGCAATCAGCCCCAGCATTTT. Encoded protein: CASLFWTGSNQPQHF.

This clonotype was found many times. The rearrangement uses TRBV19 and TRBJ1-5; perhaps TRBD1 as D (5 bases). Germline CDR1 and CDR2: LNHDA and SQIVND (reference sequence). The CDR3 is 13 residues long. V lost 5 bases to trimming and J lost 4 bases, with 9 bases between them. The CDR3 protein is CASSDSSNQPQHF. DNA of the CDR3: TGTGCCAGTAGTGACAGCTCAAATCAGCCCCAGCATTTT.

This clonotype was observed many times. The J gene is TRBJ1-1, the V gene TRBV29-1; D is ambiguous. This CDR3 region has 13 residues. The ends were cut back, 8 bases at V and 1 base at J, with 14 bases in the middle. From germline, CDR1 is SQVTM and CDR2 ANQGSEA. CDR3 coding DNA: TGCAGCTCCGCGGGCAGACGGAACACTGAAGCTTTCTTT. Its translation: CSSAGRRNTEAFF.

This clonotype was found many times. J is TRBJ2-1 and V is TRBV6-4, with TRBD1 identical over 7 bases. CDR1 and CDR2 from the germline V gene are MRHNA and SNTAGT. V shed 9 bases, J shed 0 bases, and the junction held 17 bases outside the gene matches. The CDR3 runs 18 residues. CDR3 nucleotide sequence: TGTGCCAGTAGTCTTACAGGGGCGACCGGCTTCTCCTACAATGAGCAGTTCTTC. Protein sequence: CASSLTGATGFSYNEQFF.

This clonotype occurred many times. V gene TRBV5-1 combines with J gene TRBJ2-7, with TRBD2 matching over 16 bases. Germline V gene sequence: CDR1 SGHRS, CDR2 YFSETQ. The CDR3 extends over 16 amino acids. With V trimmed by 5 bases and J by 7 bases, 9 bases remained unmatched. The CDR3 loop is CASRGLAGGPVVEQYF. In nucleotides, the CDR3 is TGCGCCAGCAGGGGACTAGCGGGAGGGCCCGTAGTGGAGCAGTACTTC. Looking up the rest from reference TRBV5-1 and TRBJ2-7 gives the full variable domain: KAGVTQTPRYLIKTRGQQVTLSCSPISGHRSVSWYQQTPGQGLQFLFEYFSETQRNKGNFPGRFSGRQFSNSRSEMNVSTLELGDSALYLCASRGLAGGPVVEQYFGPGTRLTVT.

This clonotype has at least ten counts. The chain carries TRBV7-3 and TRBJ1-2, with a tentative D call TRBD1 (5 bases). V shed 2 bases and J shed 0 bases, with 19 bases lying between them. The CDR3 contains 18 residues. CDR1 is SGHTA, CDR2 FQGTGA, per germline. CDR3 sequence: CASSLEPAPTGTNYGYTF. The DNA for the CDR3 is TGTGCCAGCAGCTTAGAACCGGCCCCCACAGGCACTAACTATGGCTACACCTTC.

By frequency in the sample, this clonotype is medium-sized. J is TRBJ2-3 and V is TRBV20-1; 15 positions agree with TRBD2. The trim removed 8 bases at V and 3 bases at J, leaving 6 bases unmatched. Germline V gene sequence: CDR1 DFQATT, CDR2 SNEGSKA (reference sequence). The CDR3 runs to 15 residues. For the CDR3, the DNA is TGCAGTCAAGGGACTAGCGGGAGGAAGACAGATACGCAGTATTTT. Its translation: CSQGTSGRKTDTQYF.

This clonotype has only a few counts. V usage is TRBV27 and J usage is TRBJ2-7; TRBD1 aligns across 7 bases. V lost 4 bases and J lost 7; bases outside the gene matches: 13. This CDR3 contains 15 residues. Looked up from germline, CDR1 is MNHEY and CDR2 is SMNVEV (reference sequence). The CDR3 protein is CASSSSLQGMWEQYF. The DNA of the CDR3 is TGTGCCAGCAGTTCTAGCCTACAGGGGATGTGGGAGCAGTACTTC.

This clonotype was detected many times. J is TRBJ1-3 and V is TRBV13, with D perhaps matching TRBD1 (5 bases). CDR1 is PRHDT, CDR2 FYEKMQ, per germline (reference sequence). Trimming pared 5 bases from V and 0 bases from J, leaving 14 bases between. CDR3 size: 16 residues. CDR3 in amino acids: CASSEYRLSSGNTIYF. The DNA of the CDR3 is TGTGCCAGCAGCGAGTACAGGTTAAGCTCTGGAAACACCATATATTTT.

The V call is TRBV4-1, the J call TRBJ1-4; TRBD1 might be the D (6 bases). V dropped 2 bases and J dropped 0 bases, with 10 bases sitting between them. The CDR3 contains 16 residues. Germline-derived CDR1 and CDR2 are MGHRA and YSYEKL. In DNA form, the CDR3 reads TGCGCCAGCAGCCAAAACCAGGGGACAACTAATGAAAAACTGTTTTTT. This sequence encodes CASSQNQGTTNEKLFF.

This clonotype was seen many times. The chain carries TRBV24-1 and TRBJ2-7, with D tentatively TRBD1 (6 bases). CDR3 length: 14 amino acids. The germline V and J ends were trimmed by 7 bases and 2 bases, with 14 bases remaining between them. From germline, CDR1 is KGHDR and CDR2 SFDVKD. The CDR3 protein is CATSAAGTPYEQYF. As DNA, the CDR3 is TGTGCCACCAGCGCAGCCGGGACACCCTACGAGCAGTACTTC.

As regards this clonotype: A read error is possible here, since a much larger clone lies one base away. The chain couples TRBV29-1 to TRBJ2-1; D may be TRBD2 (5 bases). The CDR3 has 12 amino acids. CDR1 and CDR2 from the germline V gene are SQVTM and ANQGSEA. The DNA of the CDR3 is TGCATCGTGCGACTAAATCCCAATGAGCAGTTCTTC. Protein: CIVRLNPNEQFF.